Listed below are T cell receptor beta chains from one sample, sequenced in a study of chemoradiotherapy in HPV16-positive cancers. Assay: immunoSEQ multiplex PCR; the TCRdb copy retains only in-frame clones and omits some. This table holds approximately 58,000 clones, under 95% found once. The sequenced sample was blood, obtained from a patient who underwent chemoradiotherapy. The source of these receptors is a human donor with HPV-associated anogenital cancer. Each CDR3 is given with its conserved first and last residue. A D gene is named only where the DNA matches it firmly. Clone sizes are given selectively: once, few, many, or a class where the clone is expanded.

V gene: TRBV4-2
J gene: TRBJ1-1
D gene: -
clone size: -
CDR3 protein: CASSQDVAASEAFF
CDR3 DNA: TGTGCCAGCAGCCAAGACGTTGCGGCTTCTGAAGCTTTCTTT

V gene: TRBV7-6
J gene: TRBJ2-1
D gene: TRBD2
clone size: -
CDR3 protein: CASSSYPPGGYNEQFF
CDR3 DNA: TGTGCCAGCAGCTCATATCCTCCGGGAGGATACAATGAGCAGTTCTTC

V gene: TRBV19
J gene: TRBJ1-2
D gene: -
clone size: few
CDR3 protein: CASSRAGELSYGYTF
CDR3 DNA: TGTGCCAGTAGTAGGGCAGGGGAATTGAGCTATGGCTACACCTTC

V gene: TRBV10-3
J gene: TRBJ2-2
D gene: TRBD1
clone size: -
CDR3 protein: CAIRRGQGTSDTGELFF
CDR3 DNA: TGTGCCATCAGGAGAGGACAGGGCACTTCGGACACCGGGGAGCTGTTTTTT

V gene: TRBV6-5
J gene: TRBJ2-3
D gene: -
clone size: -
CDR3 protein: CASSSRNRATDTQYF
CDR3 DNA: TGTGCCAGCAGTTCCCGAAACAGGGCGACAGATACGCAGTATTTT

V gene: TRBV11-2
J gene: TRBJ2-7
D gene: -
clone size: -
CDR3 protein: CASSLPTGTYEQYF
CDR3 DNA: TGTGCCAGCAGCTTACCTACAGGGACCTACGAGCAGTACTTC

V gene: TRBV29-1
J gene: TRBJ1-2
D gene: -
clone size: -
CDR3 protein: CSVGDPGYGYTF
CDR3 DNA: TGCAGCGTCGGGGACCCGGGGTATGGCTACACCTTC

V gene: TRBV7-9
J gene: TRBJ1-2
D gene: -
clone size: -
CDR3 protein: CASSLSPSFYYGYTF
CDR3 DNA: TGTGCCAGCAGCTTAAGCCCCAGCTTCTACTATGGCTACACCTTC

V gene: TRBV6-5
J gene: TRBJ1-5
D gene: -
clone size: -
CDR3 protein: CASSYSYRDQPQHF
CDR3 DNA: TGTGCCAGCAGTTACTCTTACCGAGATCAGCCCCAGCATTTT

V gene: TRBV6-1
J gene: TRBJ2-5
D gene: -
clone size: -
CDR3 protein: CASSLRTGQETQYF
CDR3 DNA: TGTGCCAGCAGTCTTCGGACGGGGCAAGAGACCCAGTACTTC

V gene: TRBV9
J gene: TRBJ2-3
D gene: -
clone size: -
CDR3 protein: CASSVRPARTDTQYF
CDR3 DNA: TGTGCCAGCAGCGTACGACCAGCCCGCACAGATACGCAGTATTTT

V gene: TRBV5-8
J gene: TRBJ2-7
D gene: -
clone size: -
CDR3 protein: CASSLQEGRQYF
CDR3 DNA: TGTGCCAGCAGCTTACAGGAGGGTAGGCAGTACTTC

V gene: TRBV9
J gene: TRBJ1-1
D gene: -
clone size: -
CDR3 protein: CASSHGTGLLVTEAFF
CDR3 DNA: TGTGCCAGCAGCCATGGGACGGGTCTCTTGGTCACTGAAGCTTTCTTT

V gene: TRBV4-3
J gene: TRBJ2-3
D gene: -
clone size: -
CDR3 protein: CASSQEEGTTDTQYF
CDR3 DNA: TGCGCCAGCAGCCAAGAAGAGGGGACGACGGATACGCAGTATTTT

V gene: TRBV7-9
J gene: TRBJ2-3
D gene: TRBD2
clone size: once
CDR3 protein: CASSLKVGLAGDTQYF
CDR3 DNA: TGTGCCAGCAGTCTTAAGGTCGGACTAGCGGGAGATACGCAGTATTTT

V gene: TRBV5-1
J gene: TRBJ1-4
D gene: -
clone size: -
CDR3 protein: CASSLEGVTNEKLFF
CDR3 DNA: TGCGCCAGCTCCCTCGAGGGGGTAACTAATGAAAAACTGTTTTTT

V gene: TRBV19
J gene: TRBJ2-3
D gene: TRBD2
clone size: -
CDR3 protein: CASSIGGAGAITDTQYF
CDR3 DNA: TGTGCCAGTAGTATCGGCGGAGCGGGGGCAATCACAGATACGCAGTATTTT

V gene: TRBV7-3
J gene: TRBJ1-2
D gene: TRBD1
clone size: -
CDR3 protein: CASTERTGTPGGYTF
CDR3 DNA: TGTGCCAGCACCGAACGGACAGGAACTCCCGGCGGCTACACCTTC

V gene: TRBV29-1
J gene: TRBJ2-3
D gene: -
clone size: -
CDR3 protein: CSVEKGGLRGDTQYF
CDR3 DNA: TGCAGCGTTGAAAAGGGGGGACTAAGAGGAGATACGCAGTATTTT

V gene: TRBV9
J gene: TRBJ2-1
D gene: TRBD2
clone size: -
CDR3 protein: CASSVEASGRGGNEQFF
CDR3 DNA: TGTGCCAGCAGCGTAGAAGCTAGCGGGAGAGGTGGCAATGAGCAGTTCTTC

V gene: TRBV12-5
J gene: TRBJ1-2
D gene: -
clone size: -
CDR3 protein: CASVSSRYGYTF
CDR3 DNA: TGTGCTAGTGTCTCTAGTCGGTATGGCTACACCTTC

V gene: TRBV21-1
J gene: TRBJ1-4
D gene: -
clone size: few
CDR3 protein: CASSKETF
CDR3 DNA: TGTGCCAGCAGCAAAGAGACTTTT

V gene: TRBV27
J gene: TRBJ1-4
D gene: -
clone size: -
CDR3 protein: CASSRQRGEKLFF
CDR3 DNA: TGTGCCAGCAGTCGCCAGCGGGGTGAAAAACTGTTTTTT

V gene: TRBV20-1
J gene: TRBJ2-7
D gene: -
clone size: once
CDR3 protein: CSAAGTYEQYF
CDR3 DNA: TGCAGTGCGGCGGGAACCTACGAGCAGTACTTC

V gene: TRBV30
J gene: TRBJ1-3
D gene: -
clone size: -
CDR3 protein: CAWSVGLSGNTIYF
CDR3 DNA: TGTGCCTGGAGTGTGGGCCTCTCTGGAAACACCATATATTTT

V gene: TRBV5-1
J gene: TRBJ2-3
D gene: TRBD2
clone size: -
CDR3 protein: CASSWPPGLATGGVPYTDTQYF
CDR3 DNA: TGCGCCAGCAGCTGGCCCCCGGGACTAGCCACGGGGGGGGTCCCATACACAGATACGCAGTATTTT

V gene: TRBV6-1
J gene: TRBJ1-5
D gene: -
clone size: -
CDR3 protein: CATRIVGQPQHF
CDR3 DNA: TGTGCCACCCGAATCGTCGGTCAGCCCCAGCATTTT

V gene: TRBV30
J gene: TRBJ1-2
D gene: -
clone size: -
CDR3 protein: CAWNIEASGGYTF
CDR3 DNA: TGTGCCTGGAACATAGAGGCTTCCGGGGGCTACACCTTC

V gene: TRBV4-1
J gene: TRBJ2-5
D gene: -
clone size: -
CDR3 protein: CASSQDLGLGRKETQYF
CDR3 DNA: TGCGCCAGCAGCCAAGACTTGGGTCTAGGACGGAAAGAGACCCAGTACTTC

V gene: TRBV20-1
J gene: TRBJ2-7
D gene: TRBD2
clone size: -
CDR3 protein: CSAAGAYEQYF
CDR3 DNA: TGCAGTGCTGCGGGGGCCTACGAGCAGTACTTC

V gene: TRBV5-1
J gene: TRBJ1-2
D gene: -
clone size: -
CDR3 protein: CASSLSGRNNGYTF
CDR3 DNA: TGCGCCAGCAGCTTGTCTGGTCGCAACAATGGCTACACCTTC

V gene: TRBV27
J gene: TRBJ2-5
D gene: -
clone size: -
CDR3 protein: CASSLGKTQYF
CDR3 DNA: TGTGCCAGCAGTTTGGGAAAGACCCAGTACTTC

V gene: TRBV30
J gene: TRBJ2-5
D gene: -
clone size: -
CDR3 protein: CAWSVGTPFTLQETQYF
CDR3 DNA: TGTGCCTGGAGTGTGGGGACTCCTTTTACCCTTCAAGAGACCCAGTACTTC

V gene: TRBV4-3
J gene: TRBJ2-7
D gene: TRBD1
clone size: -
CDR3 protein: CASSQSPGQGSNEQYF
CDR3 DNA: TGCGCCAGCAGCCAATCTCCGGGACAGGGTTCGAACGAGCAGTACTTC

V gene: TRBV2
J gene: TRBJ2-3
D gene: TRBD2
clone size: -
CDR3 protein: CASLLAPQTDTQYF
CDR3 DNA: TGTGCCAGCCTACTAGCGCCCCAAACAGATACGCAGTATTTT

V gene: TRBV6-6
J gene: TRBJ2-7
D gene: -
clone size: -
CDR3 protein: CASSYGQGPTYEQYF
CDR3 DNA: TGTGCCAGCAGTTACGGTCAGGGTCCTACCTACGAGCAGTACTTC

V gene: TRBV9
J gene: TRBJ2-2
D gene: -
clone size: -
CDR3 protein: CASSVGPAARANTGELFF
CDR3 DNA: TGTGCCAGCAGCGTAGGGCCCGCCGCCCGGGCAAACACCGGGGAGCTGTTTTTT

V gene: TRBV5-6
J gene: TRBJ2-3
D gene: -
clone size: -
CDR3 protein: CASSLRQVDTQYF
CDR3 DNA: TGTGCCAGCAGCTTGCGGCAGGTTGATACGCAGTATTTT

V gene: TRBV15
J gene: TRBJ2-2
D gene: -
clone size: -
CDR3 protein: CATSRDPTGELFF
CDR3 DNA: TGTGCCACCAGCAGAGATCCCACCGGGGAGCTGTTTTTT

V gene: TRBV10-1
J gene: TRBJ2-7
D gene: TRBD1
clone size: -
CDR3 protein: CASSARDRGYEQYF
CDR3 DNA: TGCGCCAGCAGCGCCCGGGACAGGGGGTACGAGCAGTACTTC

V gene: TRBV9
J gene: TRBJ1-6
D gene: -
clone size: -
CDR3 protein: CASSGGAETASYNSPLHF
CDR3 DNA: TGTGCCAGCAGCGGCGGGGCGGAGACAGCGAGTTATAATTCACCCCTCCACTTT

V gene: TRBV5-4
J gene: TRBJ2-1
D gene: -
clone size: -
CDR3 protein: CASSPEYNEQFF
CDR3 DNA: TGTGCCAGCAGCCCTGAATACAATGAGCAGTTCTTC

V gene: TRBV6-5
J gene: TRBJ1-3
D gene: -
clone size: -
CDR3 protein: CASNPGGSGNTIYF
CDR3 DNA: TGTGCCAGCAATCCCGGGGGGTCTGGAAACACCATATATTTT

V gene: TRBV11-1
J gene: TRBJ2-4
D gene: TRBD2
clone size: -
CDR3 protein: CASSLSRLGLAENIQYF
CDR3 DNA: TGTGCCAGCAGCTTATCTAGATTAGGACTAGCAGAAAACATTCAGTACTTC

V gene: TRBV7-2
J gene: TRBJ2-1
D gene: TRBD2
clone size: -
CDR3 protein: CASSPLGVAGGHEQFF
CDR3 DNA: TGTGCCAGCAGCCCCCTGGGGGTAGCGGGAGGGCATGAGCAGTTCTTC

V gene: TRBV2
J gene: TRBJ2-3
D gene: -
clone size: -
CDR3 protein: CASSGRQLSTDTQYF
CDR3 DNA: TGTGCCAGCAGTGGCAGGCAGCTTTCCACAGATACGCAGTATTTT

V gene: TRBV30
J gene: TRBJ1-2
D gene: -
clone size: -
CDR3 protein: CAWRETSYFSGGNYGYTF
CDR3 DNA: TGTGCCTGGAGAGAAACCTCCTACTTTTCAGGAGGAAACTATGGCTACACCTTC

V gene: TRBV30
J gene: TRBJ2-3
D gene: TRBD1
clone size: once
CDR3 protein: CAWSRNRGGTDTQYF
CDR3 DNA: TGTGCCTGGAGCCGTAACAGGGGGGGCACAGATACGCAGTATTTT

V gene: TRBV5-1
J gene: TRBJ2-2
D gene: TRBD2
clone size: -
CDR3 protein: CASSLGGGTGELFF
CDR3 DNA: TGCGCCAGCAGCTTAGGCGGGGGGACCGGGGAGCTGTTTTTT

V gene: TRBV4-2
J gene: TRBJ2-7
D gene: -
clone size: -
CDR3 protein: CASSQDIGGTYEQYF
CDR3 DNA: TGTGCCAGCAGCCAAGATATCGGCGGAACCTACGAGCAGTACTTC

V gene: TRBV7-9
J gene: TRBJ2-7
D gene: TRBD1
clone size: once
CDR3 protein: CASSPRQGREQYF
CDR3 DNA: TGTGCCAGCAGCCCGAGACAGGGGCGGGAGCAGTACTTC

V gene: TRBV2
J gene: TRBJ1-4
D gene: -
clone size: -
CDR3 protein: CASSGTGLATNEKLFF
CDR3 DNA: TGTGCCAGCAGTGGAACAGGCCTTGCAACTAATGAAAAACTGTTTTTT

V gene: TRBV7-6
J gene: TRBJ2-7
D gene: TRBD1
clone size: -
CDR3 protein: CASSAGTGRRYEQYF
CDR3 DNA: TGTGCCAGCAGCGCCGGGACAGGGCGCAGGTACGAGCAGTACTTC

V gene: TRBV15
J gene: TRBJ1-2
D gene: -
clone size: -
CDR3 protein: CATSRGTSNYGYTF
CDR3 DNA: TGTGCCACCAGCAGAGGGACTTCTAACTATGGCTACACCTTC